Ten or more counts support the clone carrying this T cell receptor beta chain. The data were taken from a study of identical twins. TCRdb analysed the 5' RACE reads with MiXCR anew, one entry per CDR3 protein. The sample contains under 250,000 distinct CDR3 sequences, 7.5% of which appear only once. The CDR3 spans 15 residues. Trimming took 3 bases from V and 1 from J, leaving 11 bases between them. Germline V gives CDR1 KGHDR, CDR2 SFDVKD. The sample also formed part of further work on yellow fever vaccine responses in identical twins.

The sample was memory (CD45RO+) T cells sorted from blood. This rearrangement joins TRBV24-1 to TRBJ1-2; D is unclear. The receptor was derived from a woman aged 18-29 years in good health. CDR3 loop: CATSDPRTGNYGYTF. The DNA for the CDR3 is TGTGCCACCAGTGATCCTCGGACGGGTAACTATGGCTACACCTTC.